Listed below are T cell receptor beta chains from one sample, sequenced in a study of blood T cells in healthy people across ages. TCRdb ran MiXCR on the 5' RACE reads and lists one entry per CDR3 protein. The sample has hundreds of thousands of distinct CDR3 sequences, about 53% seen once; the top ten hold 30% to 45%. Sequences were obtained from blood. Receptors originate from a man aged 55 to 70 in good health. Both conserved end residues are part of each CDR3. D genes are given only for firm matches. The listing skips clone size in some rows; elsewhere it reads once, few, many or a size class.

TRBV6-6,TRBD1,few,TRBJ2-3,TGTGCCAGCAGTTACTCGACAGGGGGGGCAGATACGCAGTATTTT,CASSYSTGGADTQYF
TRBV5-1,NA,NA,TRBJ2-1,TGCGCCAGCACCTTAGGGTCTTTCTCCTACAATGAGCAGTTCTTC,CASTLGSFSYNEQFF
TRBV2,NA,few,TRBJ2-6,TGTGCCAGCAGTGACCCGCAGGACGGGACATCTGGGGCCAACGTCCTGACTTTC,CASSDPQDGTSGANVLTF
TRBV3-1,TRBD1,NA,TRBJ2-7,TGTGCCAGCAGCCGGACAGGGACGGGCGAGCAGTACTTC,CASSRTGTGEQYF
TRBV7-9,NA,NA,TRBJ2-7,TGTGCCAGCAGCCCCCCCAGGGGGGAAAGCTCCTACGAGCAGTACTTC,CASSPPRGESSYEQYF
TRBV7-2,NA,NA,TRBJ2-3,TGTGCCAGCAGCCCCGAATACCCAGATACGCAGTATTTT,CASSPEYPDTQYF
TRBV7-2,NA,NA,TRBJ2-5,TGTGCCAGCAGCACCTTCCGTGCCCAAGAGACCCAGTACTTC,CASSTFRAQETQYF
TRBV7-8,NA,NA,TRBJ2-5,TGTGCCAGCAGCTTAGCGGTAGCAGAACAAGAGACCCAGTACTTC,CASSLAVAEQETQYF
TRBV29-1,NA,NA,TRBJ2-5,TGCAGCACAAGACTACCGGAGGAGACCCAGTACTTC,CSTRLPEETQYF
TRBV29-1,NA,NA,TRBJ1-2,TGCAGCGTGAGTGGCGGCTACACCTTC,CSVSGGYTF
TRBV6-2/TRBV6-3,NA,NA,TRBJ2-7,TGTGCCAGCAGTTACTCGGGGTCGGGCAACTCCTACGAGCAGTACTTC,CASSYSGSGNSYEQYF
TRBV5-1,NA,NA,TRBJ1-1,TGCGCCAGCAGCCGGATGGGCCCCATGAACACTGAAGCTTTCTTT,CASSRMGPMNTEAFF
TRBV10-3,TRBD2,once,TRBJ2-1,TGTGCCATCAGGCCGGGACTAGCGGGGCCTGAGCAGTTCTTC,CAIRPGLAGPEQFF
TRBV4-2,NA,few,TRBJ2-4,TGTGCCAGCAGCCAAGATCACGTGCAGGGGTTGAACATTCAGTACTTC,CASSQDHVQGLNIQYF
TRBV29-1,TRBD1,NA,TRBJ1-2,TGCAGCGTTGTAACAGGGGAGAAGGGCTACACCTTC,CSVVTGEKGYTF
TRBV7-2,NA,NA,TRBJ2-5,TGTGCCAGCAGCCTAAGTTGGGGGGCGCGGGAGACCCAGTACTTC,CASSLSWGARETQYF
TRBV18,NA,NA,TRBJ2-5,TGTGCCAGCTCACCACCTAGCCTAGGGGAGACCCAGTACTTC,CASSPPSLGETQYF
TRBV5-6,TRBD1,NA,TRBJ2-7,TGTGCCAGCAGCCTCCGTCCTGAGGGACAGGGGGTACACGAGCAGTACTTC,CASSLRPEGQGVHEQYF
TRBV20-1,NA,NA,TRBJ2-2,TGCAGTGCTAGAGAGTATGGGGAGAACACCGGGGAGCTGTTTTTT,CSAREYGENTGELFF
TRBV29-1,TRBD1,few,TRBJ2-1,TGCAGCTCAGCGACCGGGACAGGGGGACCTAATGAGCAGTTCTTC,CSSATGTGGPNEQFF
TRBV5-5,NA,NA,TRBJ1-4,TGTGCCAGCAGCTTGCAACCTGATGAAAAACTGTTTTTT,CASSLQPDEKLFF
TRBV12-3/TRBV12-4,TRBD2,NA,TRBJ2-5,TGTGCCAGCAGTTTAAAGTCTAGCGGGCTGGCGGTGTACTTC,CASSLKSSGLAVYF
TRBV9,NA,few,TRBJ2-5,TGTGCCAGCGAACGGCTAGCAGAAGAGACCCAGTACTTC,CASERLAEETQYF
TRBV20-1,NA,once,TRBJ2-5,TGCAGTGCTAGAGGTGCCGACGGACGGGGAGAAGAGACCCAGTACTTC,CSARGADGRGEETQYF
TRBV3-1,TRBD1,NA,TRBJ2-4,TGTGCCAGCAGCCAAGGACCACAGGGGGAATCAAACATTCAGTACTTC,CASSQGPQGESNIQYF
TRBV5-1,TRBD1,NA,TRBJ2-7,TGCGCCAGCAGCTTGGAAGGGACAGGGAGCCACGAGCAGTACTTC,CASSLEGTGSHEQYF
TRBV5-8,TRBD1,NA,TRBJ2-5,TGTGCCAGCAGCGTGGGGGACAGCCAAGAGACCCAGAACTTC,CASSVGDSQETQNF
TRBV10-3,NA,few,TRBJ1-6,TGTGCCATCAGTGAAGGAGCAGGACGGGATTCACCCCTCCACTTT,CAISEGAGRDSPLHF
TRBV6-2/TRBV6-3,TRBD2,NA,TRBJ2-1,TGTGCCAGCAGGATGACTAGCGGGAGGCGCTTCTACAATGAGCAGTTCTTC,CASRMTSGRRFYNEQFF
TRBV4-2,TRBD2,NA,TRBJ2-1,TGTGCCAGCAGCCAAGACTTCACTAGCGGGAGTTACAATGAGCAGTTCTTC,CASSQDFTSGSYNEQFF
TRBV20-1,TRBD2,NA,TRBJ2-5,TGCAGTGCTAGACCTCCCCTTCGACTAGCGGGGGCCCAAGAGACCCAGTACTTC,CSARPPLRLAGAQETQYF
TRBV10-1,NA,NA,TRBJ1-2,TGCGCCAGCAGTGAAGGAGAGGGATCGGGCTATGGCTACACCTTC,CASSEGEGSGYGYTF
TRBV20-1,TRBD2,NA,TRBJ2-5,TGCAGTGCTAGAGATTCCCTAGCGGGGGGGTACCAAGAGACCCAGTACTTC,CSARDSLAGGYQETQYF
TRBV4-1,TRBD2,NA,TRBJ2-3,TGCGCCAGCAGCCCCCCGCGTTCGGCTAGCGGGGGGACAGATACGCAGTATTTT,CASSPPRSASGGTDTQYF
TRBV29-1,NA,few,TRBJ2-6,TGCAGCGTTCTGAACTCTGGGGCCAACGTCCTGACTTTC,CSVLNSGANVLTF
TRBV29-1,TRBD1,few,TRBJ2-7,TGCAGCGCTTCAGAGGGGGCCGCCTCCTACGAGCAGTACTTC,CSASEGAASYEQYF
TRBV6-5,TRBD1,NA,TRBJ1-6,TGTGCCAGCAGTTACTCCAGACAGGGCAACCCCTCCTATAATTCACCCCTCCACTTT,CASSYSRQGNPSYNSPLHF